This TCR beta chain is drawn from a study of cytomegalovirus exposure and HLA in healthy donors. CDR1 and CDR2 from the germline V gene are KGHSH and LQKENI. The CDR3 covers 16 residues. Trimming pared 3 bases from V and 4 bases from J, leaving 18 bases between. To note about this clone: Antigen specificity is unknown.

Regarding the study as a whole: DRB1 had the most TCR associations and HLA-C the fewest, a later analysis found, with rates varying by HLA locus.

Vbeta (60) and Jbeta (13) primers were used in the PCR. Profiled with immunoSEQ multiplex PCR; TCRdb holds only in-frame clones, not every one. Of around 200,000 clones in the sample, about 77% are singletons; the top ten hold 4.5% to 5.5%. The specimen was PBMCs. V is TRBV18 and J is TRBJ1-2; D perhaps matches TRBD1 (6 bases). The receptor's source is a man aged 25 to 45 in good health and CMV-seropositive. CDR3 amino acids: CASSPGQPRSGYGYTF. CDR3 sequence (DNA): TGTGCCAGCTCACCCGGACAGCCGAGGAGTGGCTATGGCTACACCTTC.